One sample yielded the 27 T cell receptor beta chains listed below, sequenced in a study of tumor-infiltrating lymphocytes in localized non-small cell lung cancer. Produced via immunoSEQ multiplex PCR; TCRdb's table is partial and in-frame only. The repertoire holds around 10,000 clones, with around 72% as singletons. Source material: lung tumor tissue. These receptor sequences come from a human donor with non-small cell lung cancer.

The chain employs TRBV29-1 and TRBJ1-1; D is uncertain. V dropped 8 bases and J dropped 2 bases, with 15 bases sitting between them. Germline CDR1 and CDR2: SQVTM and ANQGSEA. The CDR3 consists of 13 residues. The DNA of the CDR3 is TGCAGCCTCCGTCAGCAGCTTAACACTGAAGCTTTCTTT. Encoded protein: CSLRQQLNTEAFF. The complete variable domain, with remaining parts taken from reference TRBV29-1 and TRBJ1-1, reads SAVISQKPSRDICQRGTSLTIQCQVDSQVTMMFWYRQQPGQSLTLIATANQGSEATYESGFVIDKFPISRPNLTFSTLTVSNMSPEDSSIYLCSLRQQLNTEAFFGQGTRLTVV.

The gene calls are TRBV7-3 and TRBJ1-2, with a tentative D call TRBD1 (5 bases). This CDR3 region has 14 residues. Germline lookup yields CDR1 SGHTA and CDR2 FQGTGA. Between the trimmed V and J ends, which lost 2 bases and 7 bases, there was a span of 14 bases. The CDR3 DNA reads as TGTGCCAGCAGCTTACAGGGTGGGCCGGGTGGCTACACCTTC. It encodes CASSLQGGPGGYTF.

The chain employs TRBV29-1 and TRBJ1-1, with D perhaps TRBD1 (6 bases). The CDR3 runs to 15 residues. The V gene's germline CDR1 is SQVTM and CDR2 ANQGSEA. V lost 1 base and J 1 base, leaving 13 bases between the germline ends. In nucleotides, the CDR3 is TGCAGCGTTGAAGTGGGGGGGCTGGGGAACACTGAAGCTTTCTTT. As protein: CSVEVGGLGNTEAFF.

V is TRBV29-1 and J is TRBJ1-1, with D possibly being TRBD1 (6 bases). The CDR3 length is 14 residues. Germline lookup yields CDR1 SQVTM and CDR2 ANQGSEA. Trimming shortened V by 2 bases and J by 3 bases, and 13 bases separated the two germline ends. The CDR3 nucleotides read TGCAGCGTTGAATTGGGGGGCTTGGACACTGAAGCTTTCTTT. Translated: CSVELGGLDTEAFF.

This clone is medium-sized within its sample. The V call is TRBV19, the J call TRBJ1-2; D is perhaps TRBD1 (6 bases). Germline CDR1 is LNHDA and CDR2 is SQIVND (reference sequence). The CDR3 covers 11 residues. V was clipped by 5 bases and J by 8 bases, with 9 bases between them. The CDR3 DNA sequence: TGTGCCAGTAGTTCTGGGGGCGGCTACACCTTC. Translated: CASSSGGGYTF. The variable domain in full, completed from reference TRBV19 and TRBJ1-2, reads DGGITQSPKYLFRKEGQNVTLSCEQNLNHDAMYWYRQDPGQGLRLIYYSQIVNDFQKGDIAEGYSVSREKKESFPLTVTSAQKNPTAFYLCASSSGGGYTFGSGTRLTVV.

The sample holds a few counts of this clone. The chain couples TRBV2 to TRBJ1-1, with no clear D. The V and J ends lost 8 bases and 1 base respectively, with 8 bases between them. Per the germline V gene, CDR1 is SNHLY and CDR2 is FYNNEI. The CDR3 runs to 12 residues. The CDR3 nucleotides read TGTGCCAGCTTCTATAGGAACACTGAAGCTTTCTTT. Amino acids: CASFYRNTEAFF.

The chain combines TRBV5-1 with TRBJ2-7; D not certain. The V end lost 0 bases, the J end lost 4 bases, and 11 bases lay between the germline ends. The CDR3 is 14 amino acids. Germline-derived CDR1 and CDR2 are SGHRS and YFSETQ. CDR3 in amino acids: CASSLDAFGYEQYF. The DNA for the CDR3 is TGCGCCAGCAGCTTGGATGCCTTCGGTTACGAGCAGTACTTC.

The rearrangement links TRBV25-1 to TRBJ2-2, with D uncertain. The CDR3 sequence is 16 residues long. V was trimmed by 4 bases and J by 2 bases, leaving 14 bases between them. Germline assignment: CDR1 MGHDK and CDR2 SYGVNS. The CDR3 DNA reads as TGTGCCAGCAGTGGCGAGGCAGCCCAAAACACCGGGGAGCTGTTTTTT. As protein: CASSGEAAQNTGELFF.

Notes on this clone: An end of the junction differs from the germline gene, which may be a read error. The CDR3: CASSLENTEAFF. The CDR3 DNA reads as TGTGCCAGCAGTTTAGAGAACACTGAAGCTTTCTTT. The chain is built from TRBV11-2 and TRBJ1-1; D is ambiguous. The CDR3 has 12 amino acids. Germline V gene sequence: CDR1 SGHAT, CDR2 FQNNGV.

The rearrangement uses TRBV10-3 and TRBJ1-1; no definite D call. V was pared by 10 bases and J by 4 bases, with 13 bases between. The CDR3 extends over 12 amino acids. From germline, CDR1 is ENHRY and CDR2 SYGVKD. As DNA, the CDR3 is TGTGCCACGGCCGACACCGGCACTGAAGCTTTCTTT. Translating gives CATADTGTEAFF.

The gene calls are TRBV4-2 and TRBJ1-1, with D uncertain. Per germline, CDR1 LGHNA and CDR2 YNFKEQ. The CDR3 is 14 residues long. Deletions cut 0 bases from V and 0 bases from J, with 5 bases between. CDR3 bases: TGTGCCAGCAGCCAAGAGCCCCTGAACACTGAAGCTTTCTTT. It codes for CASSQEPLNTEAFF.

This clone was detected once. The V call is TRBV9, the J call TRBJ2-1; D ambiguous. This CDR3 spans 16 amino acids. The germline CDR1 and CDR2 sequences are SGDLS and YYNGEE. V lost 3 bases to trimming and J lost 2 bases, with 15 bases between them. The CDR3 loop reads CASSAPKGVPYNEQFF. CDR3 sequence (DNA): TGTGCCAGCAGCGCCCCTAAAGGAGTACCCTACAATGAGCAGTTCTTC. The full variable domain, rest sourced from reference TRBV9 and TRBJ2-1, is DSGVTQTPKHLITATGQRVTLRCSPRSGDLSVYWYQQSLDQGLQFLIQYYNGEERAKGNILERFSAQQFPDLHSELNLSSLELGDSALYFCASSAPKGVPYNEQFFGPGTRLTVL.

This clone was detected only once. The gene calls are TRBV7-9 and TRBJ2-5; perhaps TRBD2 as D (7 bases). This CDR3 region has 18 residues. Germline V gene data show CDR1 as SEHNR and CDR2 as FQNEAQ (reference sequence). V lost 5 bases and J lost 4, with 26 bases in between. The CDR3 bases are TGTGCCAGCAGCCCTATACAGGGAGGGATGACACCGCGAGAGACCCAGTACTTC. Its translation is CASSPIQGGMTPRETQYF.

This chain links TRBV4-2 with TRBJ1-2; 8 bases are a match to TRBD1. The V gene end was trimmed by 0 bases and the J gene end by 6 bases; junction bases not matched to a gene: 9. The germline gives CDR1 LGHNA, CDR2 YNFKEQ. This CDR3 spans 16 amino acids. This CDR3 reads CASSQEGQAKVHGYTF. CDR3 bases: TGTGCCAGCAGCCAAGAGGGACAGGCGAAAGTCCATGGCTACACCTTC.

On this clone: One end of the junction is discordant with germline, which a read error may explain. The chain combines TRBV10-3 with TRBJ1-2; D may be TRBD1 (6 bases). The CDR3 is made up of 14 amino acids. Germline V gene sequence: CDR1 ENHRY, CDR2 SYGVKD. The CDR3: CAISEGLGRDIKYF. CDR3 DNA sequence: TGTGCCATCAGTGAAGGATTAGGGCGGGACATAAAATACTTC.

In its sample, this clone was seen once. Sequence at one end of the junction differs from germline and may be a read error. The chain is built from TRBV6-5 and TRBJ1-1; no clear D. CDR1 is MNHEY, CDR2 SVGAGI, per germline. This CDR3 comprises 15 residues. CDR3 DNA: TGTGCCAGCAGTATTGACACCCGGCTGAACACTGAAGCCTTCTTT. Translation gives CASSIDTRLNTEAFF.

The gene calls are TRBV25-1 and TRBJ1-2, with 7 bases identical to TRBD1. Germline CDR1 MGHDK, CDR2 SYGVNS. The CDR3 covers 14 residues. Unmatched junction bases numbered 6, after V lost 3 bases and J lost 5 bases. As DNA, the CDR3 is TGTGCCAGCAGTGACCCCACAGGGGCGTATGGCTACACCTTC. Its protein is CASSDPTGAYGYTF.

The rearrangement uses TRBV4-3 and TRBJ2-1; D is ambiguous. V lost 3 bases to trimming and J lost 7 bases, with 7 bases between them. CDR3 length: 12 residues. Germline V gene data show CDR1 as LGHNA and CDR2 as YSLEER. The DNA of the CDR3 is TGCGCCAGCAGCCAGCTGAAAAATGAGCAGTTCTTC. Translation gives CASSQLKNEQFF.

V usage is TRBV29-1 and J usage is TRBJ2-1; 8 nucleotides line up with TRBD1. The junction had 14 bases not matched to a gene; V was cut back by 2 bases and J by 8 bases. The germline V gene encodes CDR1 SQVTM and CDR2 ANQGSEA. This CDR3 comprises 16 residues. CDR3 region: CSVERRQGTLNDEQFF. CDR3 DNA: TGCAGCGTTGAAAGGCGACAGGGGACCCTCAATGATGAGCAGTTCTTC.

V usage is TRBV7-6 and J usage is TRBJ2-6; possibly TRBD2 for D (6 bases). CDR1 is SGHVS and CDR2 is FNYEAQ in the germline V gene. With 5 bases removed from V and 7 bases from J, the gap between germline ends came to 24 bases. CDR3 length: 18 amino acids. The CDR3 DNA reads TGTGCCAGCAGCCAAATGGGACTCCACACTCTGGGTGCCAACGTCCTGACTTTC. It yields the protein CASSQMGLHTLGANVLTF.

For the CDR3, the DNA is TGTGCCAGCAGCCGGGGACAGGCAACTAATGAAAAACTGTTTTTT. Its translation: CASSRGQATNEKLFF. The chain links TRBV5-4 to TRBJ1-4; 8 bases agree with TRBD1. This CDR3 has 15 amino acids. The germline V gene has CDR1 SGHNT and CDR2 YYREEE (reference sequence). V gave up 4 bases and J gave up 0 bases; unmatched junction bases: 2.

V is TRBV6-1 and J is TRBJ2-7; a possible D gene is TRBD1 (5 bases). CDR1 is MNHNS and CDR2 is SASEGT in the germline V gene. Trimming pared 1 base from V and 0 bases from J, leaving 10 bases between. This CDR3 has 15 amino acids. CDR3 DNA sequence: TGTGCCAGCAGTGAAGTGCCACAGGCCTCCTACGAGCAGTACTTC. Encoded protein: CASSEVPQASYEQYF.

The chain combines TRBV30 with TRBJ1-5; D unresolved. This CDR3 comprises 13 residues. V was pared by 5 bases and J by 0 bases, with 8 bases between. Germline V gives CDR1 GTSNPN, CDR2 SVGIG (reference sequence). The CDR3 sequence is CAWGGDSNQPQHF. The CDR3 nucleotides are TGTGCCTGGGGCGGGGATAGCAATCAGCCCCAGCATTTT.

The CDR3 DNA reads as TGTGCCAGCAGCTTCCGGGACAGGGGAGATCGGGGTTCACCCCTCCACTTT. Translated, it gives CASSFRDRGDRGSPLHF. The gene calls are TRBV5-4 and TRBJ1-6, with 10 bases that match TRBD1. Trimming at V came to 2 bases and at J to 9 bases, leaving 11 bases not matched to a gene. Germline CDR1 reads SGHNT; CDR2 reads YYREEE (reference sequence). This CDR3 is built from 17 residues. Together with reference TRBV5-4 and TRBJ1-6, the CDR3 gives the full variable domain: ETGVTQSPTHLIKTRGQQVTLRCSSQSGHNTVSWYQQALGQGPQFIFQYYREEENGRGNFPPRFSGLQFPNYSSELNVNALELDDSALYLCASSFRDRGDRGSPLHFGNGTRLTVT.

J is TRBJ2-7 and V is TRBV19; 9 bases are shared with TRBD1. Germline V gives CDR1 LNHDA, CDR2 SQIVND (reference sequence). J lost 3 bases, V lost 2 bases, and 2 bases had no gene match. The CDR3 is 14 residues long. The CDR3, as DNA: TGTGCCAGTAGTATAATGACAGGGGGCTACGAGCAGTACTTC. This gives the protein CASSIMTGGYEQYF.

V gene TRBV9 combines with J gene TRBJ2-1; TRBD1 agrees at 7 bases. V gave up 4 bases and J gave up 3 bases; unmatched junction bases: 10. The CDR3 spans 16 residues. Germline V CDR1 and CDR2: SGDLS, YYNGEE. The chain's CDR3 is CASSPPTGFGYNEQFF. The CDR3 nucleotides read TGTGCCAGCAGCCCGCCGACAGGGTTCGGCTACAATGAGCAGTTCTTC. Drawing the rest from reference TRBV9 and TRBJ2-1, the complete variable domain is DSGVTQTPKHLITATGQRVTLRCSPRSGDLSVYWYQQSLDQGLQFLIQYYNGEERAKGNILERFSAQQFPDLHSELNLSSLELGDSALYFCASSPPTGFGYNEQFFGPGTRLTVL.

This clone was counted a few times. The CDR3 coding sequence is TGTGCCAGCCGAAGGGGGGATTCACCCCTCCACTTT. Translating it yields CASRRGDSPLHF. This chain uses TRBV6-1 with TRBJ1-6, with D possibly being TRBD1 (6 bases). V lost 8 bases and J lost 8, with 10 bases in between. The CDR3 has 12 residues. The germline CDR1 and CDR2 sequences are MNHNS and SASEGT.